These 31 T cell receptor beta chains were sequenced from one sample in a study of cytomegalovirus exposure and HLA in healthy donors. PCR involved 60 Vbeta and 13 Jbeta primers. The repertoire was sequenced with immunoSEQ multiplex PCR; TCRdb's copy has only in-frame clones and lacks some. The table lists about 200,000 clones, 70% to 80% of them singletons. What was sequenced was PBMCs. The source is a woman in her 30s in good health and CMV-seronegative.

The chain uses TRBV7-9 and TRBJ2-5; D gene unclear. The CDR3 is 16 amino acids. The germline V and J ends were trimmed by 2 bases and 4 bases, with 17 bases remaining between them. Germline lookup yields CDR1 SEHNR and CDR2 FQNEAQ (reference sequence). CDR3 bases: TGTGCCAGCAGCTTAAGGAGAGGAACGGAATCAGAGACCCAGTACTTC. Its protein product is CASSLRRGTESETQYF.

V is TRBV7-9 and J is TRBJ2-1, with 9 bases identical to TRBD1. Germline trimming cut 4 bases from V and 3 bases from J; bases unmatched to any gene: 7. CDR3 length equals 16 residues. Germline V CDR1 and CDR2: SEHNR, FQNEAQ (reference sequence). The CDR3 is CASSSRPGQGYNEQFF. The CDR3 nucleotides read TGTGCCAGCAGCTCCCGGCCGGGACAGGGCTACAATGAGCAGTTCTTC.

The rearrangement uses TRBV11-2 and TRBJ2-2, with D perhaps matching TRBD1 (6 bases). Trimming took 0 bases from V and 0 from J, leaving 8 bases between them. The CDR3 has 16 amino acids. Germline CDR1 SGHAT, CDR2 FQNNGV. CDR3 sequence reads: CASSLDRGANTGELFF. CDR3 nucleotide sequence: TGTGCCAGCAGCTTAGACAGGGGCGCGAACACCGGGGAGCTGTTTTTT.

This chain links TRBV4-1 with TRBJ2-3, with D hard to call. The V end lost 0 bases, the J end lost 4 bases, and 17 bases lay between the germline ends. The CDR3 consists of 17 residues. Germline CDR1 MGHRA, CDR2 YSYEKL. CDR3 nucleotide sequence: TGCGCCAGCAGCCAAGATGTGGGCAAAGCATTTTCAGATACGCAGTATTTT. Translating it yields CASSQDVGKAFSDTQYF.

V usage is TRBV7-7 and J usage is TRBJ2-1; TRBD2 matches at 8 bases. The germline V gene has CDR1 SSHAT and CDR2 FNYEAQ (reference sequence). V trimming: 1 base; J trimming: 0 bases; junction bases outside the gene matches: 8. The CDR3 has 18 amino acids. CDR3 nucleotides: TGTGCCAGCAGCTTAGGGGTAACTAGCGGAAGCTCCTACAATGAGCAGTTCTTC. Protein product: CASSLGVTSGSSYNEQFF. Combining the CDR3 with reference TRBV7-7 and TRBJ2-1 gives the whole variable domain GAGVSQSPRYKVTKRGQDVTLRCDPISSHATLYWYQQALGQGPEFLTYFNYEAQPDKSGLPSDRFSAERPEGSISTLTIQRTEQRDSAMYRCASSLGVTSGSSYNEQFFGPGTRLTVL.

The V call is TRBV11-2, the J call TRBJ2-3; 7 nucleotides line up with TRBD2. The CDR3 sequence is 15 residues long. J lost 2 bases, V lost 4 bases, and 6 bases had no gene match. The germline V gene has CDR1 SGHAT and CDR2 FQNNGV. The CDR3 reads CASSSSGLSTDTQYF. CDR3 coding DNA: TGTGCCAGCAGCTCCTCGGGACTATCCACAGATACGCAGTATTTT.

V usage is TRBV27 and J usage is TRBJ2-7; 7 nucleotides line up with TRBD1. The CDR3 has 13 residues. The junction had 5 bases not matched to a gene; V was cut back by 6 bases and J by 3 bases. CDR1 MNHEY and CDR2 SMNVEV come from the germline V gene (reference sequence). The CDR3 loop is CASSIRQGYEQYF. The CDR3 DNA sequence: TGTGCCAGCAGCATCCGACAGGGCTACGAGCAGTACTTC.

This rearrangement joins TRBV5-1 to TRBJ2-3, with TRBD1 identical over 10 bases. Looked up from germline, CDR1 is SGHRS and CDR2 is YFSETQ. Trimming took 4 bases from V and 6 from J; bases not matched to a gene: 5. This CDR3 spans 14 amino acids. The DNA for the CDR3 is TGCGCCAGCAGCATAGGACAGGGGGGTGATACGCAGTATTTT. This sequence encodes CASSIGQGGDTQYF.

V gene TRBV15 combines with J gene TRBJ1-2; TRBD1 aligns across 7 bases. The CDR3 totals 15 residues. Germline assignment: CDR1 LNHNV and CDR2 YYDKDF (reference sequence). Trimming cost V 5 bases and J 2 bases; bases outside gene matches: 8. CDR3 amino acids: CATSVRTGRNYGYTF. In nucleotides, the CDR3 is TGTGCCACCAGCGTAAGGACAGGAAGGAACTATGGCTACACCTTC.

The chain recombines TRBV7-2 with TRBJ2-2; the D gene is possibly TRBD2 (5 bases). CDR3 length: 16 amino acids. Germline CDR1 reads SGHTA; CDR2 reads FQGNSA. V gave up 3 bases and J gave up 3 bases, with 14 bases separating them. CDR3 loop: CASSFSRADYTGELFF. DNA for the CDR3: TGTGCCAGCAGCTTTTCGCGCGCGGACTACACCGGGGAGCTGTTTTTT.

For the CDR3, the DNA is TGTGCCACTGCACAGGGAACTGGAAACACCATATATTTT. This sequence encodes CATAQGTGNTIYF. The chain combines TRBV6-5 with TRBJ1-3; TRBD1 might be the D (6 bases). The length of the CDR3 is 13 residues. The germline CDR1 and CDR2 sequences are MNHEY and SVGAGI. Trimming pared 10 bases from V and 2 bases from J, leaving 12 bases between.

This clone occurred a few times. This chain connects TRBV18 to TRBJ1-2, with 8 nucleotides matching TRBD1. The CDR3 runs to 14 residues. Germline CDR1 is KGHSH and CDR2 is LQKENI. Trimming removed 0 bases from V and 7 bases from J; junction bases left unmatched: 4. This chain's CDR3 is CASSPPGQVIGYTF. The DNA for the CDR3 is TGTGCCAGCTCACCACCGGGACAGGTCATTGGCTACACCTTC.

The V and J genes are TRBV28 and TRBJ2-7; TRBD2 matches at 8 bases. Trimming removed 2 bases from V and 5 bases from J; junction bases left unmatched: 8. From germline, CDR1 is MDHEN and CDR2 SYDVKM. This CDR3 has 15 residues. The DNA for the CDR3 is TGTGCCAGCAGTTTACTGTCGGGGGGGCGGGACGAGCAGTACTTC. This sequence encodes CASSLLSGGRDEQYF.

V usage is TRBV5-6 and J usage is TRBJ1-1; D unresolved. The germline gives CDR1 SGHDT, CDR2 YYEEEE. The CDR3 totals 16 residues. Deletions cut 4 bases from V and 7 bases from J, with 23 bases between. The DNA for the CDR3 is TGTGCCAGCAGCCCCGGTGAGAGGGTTTGGTTTAGTGAAGCTTTCTTT. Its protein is CASSPGERVWFSEAFF.

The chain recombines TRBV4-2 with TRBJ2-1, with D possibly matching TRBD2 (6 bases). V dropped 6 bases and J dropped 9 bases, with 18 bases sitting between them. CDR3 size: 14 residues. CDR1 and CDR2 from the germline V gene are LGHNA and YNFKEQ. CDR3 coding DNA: TGTGCCAGCAGTCCTGGGACTGGGCTGAGTGAGCAGTTCTTC. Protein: CASSPGTGLSEQFF.

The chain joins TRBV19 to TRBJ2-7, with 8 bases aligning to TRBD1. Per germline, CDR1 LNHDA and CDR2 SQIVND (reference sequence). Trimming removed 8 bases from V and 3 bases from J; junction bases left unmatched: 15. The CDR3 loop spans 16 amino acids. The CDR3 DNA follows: TGTGCCAGTGGAAGGGCCCAGGACAGGGCAAGCTACGAGCAGTACTTC. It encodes CASGRAQDRASYEQYF.

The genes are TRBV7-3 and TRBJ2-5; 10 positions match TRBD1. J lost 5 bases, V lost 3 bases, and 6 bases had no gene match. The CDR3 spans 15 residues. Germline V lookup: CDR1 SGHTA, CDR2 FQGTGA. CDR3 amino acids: CASSFVGTGAETQYF. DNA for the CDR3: TGTGCCAGCAGCTTCGTAGGGACAGGGGCTGAGACCCAGTACTTC.

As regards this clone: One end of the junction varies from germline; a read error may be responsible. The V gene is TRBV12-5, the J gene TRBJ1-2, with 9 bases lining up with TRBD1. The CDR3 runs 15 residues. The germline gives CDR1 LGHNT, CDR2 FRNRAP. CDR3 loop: CASGLSQPGQGIIPF. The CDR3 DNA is TGTGCTAGTGGTTTGTCCCAGCCGGGACAGGGTATAATCCCCTTC.

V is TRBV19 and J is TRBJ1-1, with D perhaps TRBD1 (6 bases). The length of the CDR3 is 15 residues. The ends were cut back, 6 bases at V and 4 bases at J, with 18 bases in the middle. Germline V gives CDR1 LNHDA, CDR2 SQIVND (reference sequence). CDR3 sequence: CASSEHPGGGTEAFF. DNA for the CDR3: TGTGCCAGTAGCGAACACCCGGGAGGGGGCACTGAAGCTTTCTTT.

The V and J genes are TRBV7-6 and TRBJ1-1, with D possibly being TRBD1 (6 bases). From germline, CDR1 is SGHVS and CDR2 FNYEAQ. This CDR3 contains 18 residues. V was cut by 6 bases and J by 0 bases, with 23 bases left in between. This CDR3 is CASRDPVKTGSLNTEAFF. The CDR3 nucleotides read TGTGCCAGCAGGGACCCTGTTAAAACAGGGAGCTTGAACACTGAAGCTTTCTTT. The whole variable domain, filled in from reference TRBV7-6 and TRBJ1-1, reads GAGVSQSPRYKVTKRGQDVALRCDPISGHVSLYWYRQALGQGPEFLTYFNYEAQQDKSGLPNDRFSAERPEGSISTLTIQRTEQRDSAMYRCASRDPVKTGSLNTEAFFGQGTRLTVV.

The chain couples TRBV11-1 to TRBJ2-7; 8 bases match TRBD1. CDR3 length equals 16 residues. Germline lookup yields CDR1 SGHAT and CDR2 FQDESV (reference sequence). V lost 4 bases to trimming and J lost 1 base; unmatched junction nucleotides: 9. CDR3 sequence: CASSSPQGAGSYEQYF. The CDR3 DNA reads TGTGCCAGCAGCTCACCCCAGGGGGCAGGATCCTACGAGCAGTACTTC.

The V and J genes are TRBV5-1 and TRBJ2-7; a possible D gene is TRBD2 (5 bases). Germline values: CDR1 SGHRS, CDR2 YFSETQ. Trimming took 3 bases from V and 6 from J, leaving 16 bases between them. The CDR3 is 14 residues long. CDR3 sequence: CASSSSGVGVEQYF. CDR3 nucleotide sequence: TGCGCCAGCAGCTCCTCCGGGGTCGGTGTCGAGCAGTACTTC.

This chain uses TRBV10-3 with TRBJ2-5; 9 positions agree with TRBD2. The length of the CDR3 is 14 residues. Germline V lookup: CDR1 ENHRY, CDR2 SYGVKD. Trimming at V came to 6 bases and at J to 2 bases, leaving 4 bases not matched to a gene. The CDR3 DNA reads TGTGCCATCAGAGGCGGGGGGGGGCAAGAGACCCAGTACTTC. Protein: CAIRGGGGQETQYF.

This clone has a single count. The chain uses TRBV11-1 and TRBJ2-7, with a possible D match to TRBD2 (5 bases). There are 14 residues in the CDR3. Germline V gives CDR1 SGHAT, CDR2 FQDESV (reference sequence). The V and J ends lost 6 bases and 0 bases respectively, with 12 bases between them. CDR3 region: CASRSLGSSYEQYF. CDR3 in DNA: TGTGCCAGCAGGTCTTTAGGGAGCTCCTACGAGCAGTACTTC.

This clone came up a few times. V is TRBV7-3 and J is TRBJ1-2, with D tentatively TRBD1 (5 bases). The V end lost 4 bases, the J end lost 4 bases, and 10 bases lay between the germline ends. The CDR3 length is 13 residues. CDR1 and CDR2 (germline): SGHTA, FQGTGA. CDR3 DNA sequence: TGTGCCAGCAGCTCGTACAGGCGCTATGGCTACACCTTC. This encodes CASSSYRRYGYTF.

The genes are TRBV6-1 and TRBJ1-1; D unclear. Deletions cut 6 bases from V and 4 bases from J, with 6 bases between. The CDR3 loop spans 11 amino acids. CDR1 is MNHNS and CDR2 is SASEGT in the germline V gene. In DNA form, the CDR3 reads TGTGCCAGCAGACAGAGCACTGAAGCTTTCTTT. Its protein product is CASRQSTEAFF.

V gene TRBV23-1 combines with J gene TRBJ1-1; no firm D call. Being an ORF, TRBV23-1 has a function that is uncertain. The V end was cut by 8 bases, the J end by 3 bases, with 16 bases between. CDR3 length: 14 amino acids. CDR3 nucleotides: TGCGCCAGCCAACCCAATCACGAGGACACTGAAGCTTTCTTT. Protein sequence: CASQPNHEDTEAFF.

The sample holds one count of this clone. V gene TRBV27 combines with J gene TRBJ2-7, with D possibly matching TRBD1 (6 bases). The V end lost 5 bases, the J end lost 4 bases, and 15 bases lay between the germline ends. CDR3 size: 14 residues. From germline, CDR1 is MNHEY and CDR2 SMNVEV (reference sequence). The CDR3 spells CASSLGAIVYEQYF. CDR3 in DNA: TGTGCCAGCAGTCTGGGGGCGATTGTTTACGAGCAGTACTTC.

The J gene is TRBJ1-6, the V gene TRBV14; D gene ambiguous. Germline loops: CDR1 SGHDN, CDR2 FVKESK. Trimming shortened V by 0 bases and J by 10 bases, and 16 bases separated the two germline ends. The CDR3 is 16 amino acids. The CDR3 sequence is CASSQDRGGYYSPLHF. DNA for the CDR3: TGTGCCAGCAGCCAAGATCGAGGAGGGTACTACTCACCCCTCCACTTT.

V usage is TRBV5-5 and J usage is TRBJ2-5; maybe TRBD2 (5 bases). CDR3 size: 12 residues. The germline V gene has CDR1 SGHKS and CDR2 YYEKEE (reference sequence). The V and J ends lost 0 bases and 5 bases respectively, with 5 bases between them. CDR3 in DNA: TGTGCCAGCAGCTTGGCGGGGGAGACCCAGTACTTC. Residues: CASSLAGETQYF.

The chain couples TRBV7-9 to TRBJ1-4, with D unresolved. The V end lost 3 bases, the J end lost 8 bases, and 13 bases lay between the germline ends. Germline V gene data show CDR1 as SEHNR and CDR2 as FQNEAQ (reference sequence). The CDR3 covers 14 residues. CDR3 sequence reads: CASSFDILSEKLFF. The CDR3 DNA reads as TGTGCCAGCAGCTTCGACATACTTTCGGAAAAACTGTTTTTT.